This TCR beta chain originates from a study of T-cell reconstitution after alpha-beta-depleted transplantation in children. Unique molecular identifiers tagged the TCRbeta library. TCRdb re-called the PCR reads through MiXCR, storing one row per CDR3 protein. Found here are roughly 100,000 distinct CDR3 sequences, 7% to 10% of them singletons; the top ten hold roughly 6.9%. V was trimmed by 6 bases and J by 2 bases, leaving 12 bases between them. Germline V CDR1 and CDR2: SGHNT, YYREEE (reference sequence). The CDR3 runs to 14 residues. This clonotype was recorded at least ten times. The V call is TRBV5-4, the J call TRBJ1-5; D possibly corresponds to TRBD1 (5 bases). The TCR sequence derives from a human donor who donated a stem cell graft to a child with congenital amegakaryocytic thrombocytopenia. This specimen was PBMCs from the stem cell graft donor, taken from the stem cell graft. The CDR3 region has the DNA TGTGCCAGCACCCAGGGAGTGGGCAATCAGCCCCAGCATTTT. This encodes CASTQGVGNQPQHF.